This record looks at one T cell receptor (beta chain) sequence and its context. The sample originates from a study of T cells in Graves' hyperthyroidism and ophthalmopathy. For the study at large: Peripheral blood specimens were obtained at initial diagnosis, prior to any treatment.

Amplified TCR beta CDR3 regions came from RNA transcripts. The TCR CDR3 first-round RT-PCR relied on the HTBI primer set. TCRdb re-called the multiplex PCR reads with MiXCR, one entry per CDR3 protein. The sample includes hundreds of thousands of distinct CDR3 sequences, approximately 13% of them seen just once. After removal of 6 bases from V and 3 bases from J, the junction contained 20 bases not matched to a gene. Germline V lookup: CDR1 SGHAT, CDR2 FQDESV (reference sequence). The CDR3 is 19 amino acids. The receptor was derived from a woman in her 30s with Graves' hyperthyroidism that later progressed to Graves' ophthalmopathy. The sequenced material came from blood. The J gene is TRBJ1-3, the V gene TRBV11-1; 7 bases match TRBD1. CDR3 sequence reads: CASSTPGQLEGVRGNTIYF. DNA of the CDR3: TGTGCCAGCAGTACTCCGGGACAGTTAGAGGGAGTTCGTGGAAACACCATATATTTT.